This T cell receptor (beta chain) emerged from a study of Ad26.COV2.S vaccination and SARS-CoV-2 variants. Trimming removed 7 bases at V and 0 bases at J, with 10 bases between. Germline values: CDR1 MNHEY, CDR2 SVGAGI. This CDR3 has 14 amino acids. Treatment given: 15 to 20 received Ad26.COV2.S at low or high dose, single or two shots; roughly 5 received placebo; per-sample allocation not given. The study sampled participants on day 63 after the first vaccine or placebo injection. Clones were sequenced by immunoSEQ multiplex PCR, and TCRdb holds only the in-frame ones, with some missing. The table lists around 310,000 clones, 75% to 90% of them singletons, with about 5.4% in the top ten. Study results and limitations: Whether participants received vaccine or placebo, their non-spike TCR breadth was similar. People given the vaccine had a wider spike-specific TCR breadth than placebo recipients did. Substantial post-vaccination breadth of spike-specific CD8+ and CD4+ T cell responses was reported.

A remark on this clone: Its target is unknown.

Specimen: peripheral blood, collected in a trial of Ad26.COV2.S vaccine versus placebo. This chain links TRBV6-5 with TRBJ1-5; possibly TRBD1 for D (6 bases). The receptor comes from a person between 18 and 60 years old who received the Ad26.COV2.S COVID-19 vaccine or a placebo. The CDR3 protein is CASIGQLSNQPQHF. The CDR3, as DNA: TGTGCCAGCATTGGACAGCTTAGCAATCAGCCCCAGCATTTT.